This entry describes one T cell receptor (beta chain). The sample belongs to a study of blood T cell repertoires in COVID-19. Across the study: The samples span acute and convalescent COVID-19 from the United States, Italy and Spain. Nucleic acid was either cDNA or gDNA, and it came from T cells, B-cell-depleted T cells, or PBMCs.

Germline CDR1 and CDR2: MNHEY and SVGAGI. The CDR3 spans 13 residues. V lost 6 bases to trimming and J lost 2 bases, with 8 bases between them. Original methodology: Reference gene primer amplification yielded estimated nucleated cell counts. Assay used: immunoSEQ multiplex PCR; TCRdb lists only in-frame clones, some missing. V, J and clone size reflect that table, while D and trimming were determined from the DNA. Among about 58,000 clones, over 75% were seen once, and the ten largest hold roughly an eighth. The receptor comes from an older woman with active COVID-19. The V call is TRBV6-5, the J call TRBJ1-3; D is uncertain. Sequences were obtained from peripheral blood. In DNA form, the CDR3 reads TGTGCCAGCAGGGCATTAACTGGAAACACCATATATTTT. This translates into CASRALTGNTIYF.